What follows are 15 T cell receptor beta chains derived from one specimen sequenced in a study of PD-L1 blockade in urothelial cancer. Method: immunoSEQ multiplex PCR; TCRdb's copy keeps in-frame clones and lacks some. In the table there are roughly 50,000 clones, 65% to 85% of which are singletons. As to time point: peripheral blood 6 weeks after treatment start. Specimen: PBMCs, collected around atezolizumab (anti-PD-L1) treatment. Every receptor here comes from a man in his 70s with urothelial cancer.

The chain carries TRBV18 and TRBJ1-1; 7 bases agree with TRBD1. V gave up 3 bases and J gave up 1 base; unmatched junction bases: 5. The CDR3 is 15 amino acids. The germline V gene encodes CDR1 KGHSH and CDR2 LQKENI. CDR3 amino acids: CASSPSRDRNTEAFF. Here the CDR3 DNA reads TGTGCCAGCTCACCGTCCCGGGACAGGAACACTGAAGCTTTCTTT.

The chain uses TRBV19 and TRBJ1-5, with 8 bases identical to TRBD1. Germline V CDR1 and CDR2: LNHDA, SQIVND (reference sequence). The J segment lost 3 bases and the V segment lost 4 bases, leaving 5 bases of the junction unmatched. The CDR3 totals 15 residues. The CDR3, as DNA: TGTGCCAGTAGTACGGACAGGGAGGTCAATCAGCCCCAGCATTTT. Its translation: CASSTDREVNQPQHF.

The chain links TRBV6-5 to TRBJ2-7; 7 bases fit TRBD2. CDR1 and CDR2 (germline): MNHEY, SVGAGI. The J segment lost 6 bases and the V segment lost 0 bases, leaving 5 bases of the junction unmatched. The CDR3 totals 14 residues. CDR3 residues: CASSYSLLAREQYF. As DNA, the CDR3 is TGTGCCAGCAGTTACTCGTTACTAGCGCGCGAGCAGTACTTC.

This clone was counted ten times or more. The chain carries TRBV5-4 and TRBJ1-2, with TRBD1 matching over 8 bases. V shed 4 bases, J shed 4 bases, and the junction held 6 bases outside the gene matches. CDR1 SGHNT and CDR2 YYREEE come from the germline V gene (reference sequence). CDR3 length: 14 amino acids. The CDR3 DNA reads TGTGCCAGCAGCCTGCGACAGGGGACCTATGGCTACACCTTC. It codes for CASSLRQGTYGYTF.

This chain joins TRBV6-1 and TRBJ1-2; tentatively, D is TRBD1 (6 bases). Trimming took off 3 bases at V and 8 bases at J, with 16 bases between the two ends. This CDR3 is built from 14 residues. Germline V lookup: CDR1 MNHNS, CDR2 SASEGT. CDR3 sequence (DNA): TGTGCCAGCAGTGAGAGACAGGCTCTACCCGGCTACACCTTC. Its translation: CASSERQALPGYTF.

This clone was counted only a few times. The genes are TRBV28 and TRBJ1-2; 9 positions agree with TRBD1. This CDR3 contains 15 residues. V lost 5 bases to trimming and J lost 3 bases; unmatched junction nucleotides: 7. CDR1 and CDR2 from the germline V gene are MDHEN and SYDVKM. This CDR3 is CASSPLTGGYYGYTF. CDR3 bases: TGTGCCAGCAGTCCCCTAACAGGGGGCTACTATGGCTACACCTTC.

This sequence joins TRBV4-1 and TRBJ2-7, with 7 bases matching TRBD1. Trimming at V came to 4 bases and at J to 3 bases, leaving 6 bases not matched to a gene. This CDR3 is built from 14 residues. Per germline, CDR1 MGHRA and CDR2 YSYEKL. Here the CDR3 DNA reads TGCGCCAGCAGCCTAGGTCAGGGGGACTACGAGCAGTACTTC. Residues: CASSLGQGDYEQYF.

The rearrangement joins TRBV28 to TRBJ1-2; a possible D gene is TRBD1 (6 bases). Germline values: CDR1 MDHEN, CDR2 SYDVKM. Trimming took off 7 bases at V and 1 base at J, with 22 bases between the two ends. The CDR3 totals 17 residues. In DNA, the CDR3 is TGTGCCAGCATCAGAGGGCGGACAGCCTACTTTAACTATGGCTACACCTTC. It is translated as CASIRGRTAYFNYGYTF.

This chain connects TRBV19 to TRBJ2-5, with 11 bases matching TRBD2. The length of the CDR3 is 16 residues. Per germline, CDR1 LNHDA and CDR2 SQIVND (reference sequence). The junction had 10 bases not matched to a gene; V was cut back by 5 bases and J by 5 bases. CDR3 loop: CASSRGSGRAGETQYF. The CDR3, as DNA: TGTGCCAGTAGTCGGGGTAGCGGGAGGGCCGGTGAGACCCAGTACTTC. Drawing the rest from reference TRBV19 and TRBJ2-5, the complete variable domain is DGGITQSPKYLFRKEGQNVTLSCEQNLNHDAMYWYRQDPGQGLRLIYYSQIVNDFQKGDIAEGYSVSREKKESFPLTVTSAQKNPTAFYLCASSRGSGRAGETQYFGPGTRLLVL.

V usage is TRBV5-1 and J usage is TRBJ2-7; 8 bases map to TRBD1. The junction had 11 bases not matched to a gene; V was cut back by 4 bases and J by 5 bases. CDR3 length: 15 amino acids. The V gene's germline CDR1 is SGHRS and CDR2 YFSETQ. CDR3: CASSPDRGSSHEQYF. The CDR3 DNA is TGCGCCAGCAGCCCTGACAGGGGATCGAGCCACGAGCAGTACTTC. The whole variable domain, remainder taken from reference TRBV5-1 and TRBJ2-7, is KAGVTQTPRYLIKTRGQQVTLSCSPISGHRSVSWYQQTPGQGLQFLFEYFSETQRNKGNFPGRFSGRQFSNSRSEMNVSTLELGDSALYLCASSPDRGSSHEQYFGPGTRLTVT.

The chain couples TRBV9 to TRBJ2-6; D not resolved. Trimming cost V 2 bases and J 9 bases, with 15 bases left between them. This CDR3 has 15 residues. CDR1 is SGDLS and CDR2 is YYNGEE in the germline V gene. The CDR3 sequence is CASSVLTDLDNVLTF. The CDR3 DNA reads TGTGCCAGCAGCGTCTTGACCGACCTAGACAACGTCCTGACTTTC.

This clone was counted a single time. This chain links TRBV19 with TRBJ2-5; perhaps TRBD2 as D (6 bases). The CDR3 is 13 residues long. V was trimmed by 4 bases and J by 5 bases, leaving 11 bases between them. Germline CDR1 is LNHDA and CDR2 is SQIVND (reference sequence). The chain's CDR3 is CASSTTRSETQYF. CDR3 in DNA: TGTGCCAGTAGTACGACTAGGTCGGAGACCCAGTACTTC.

This clone was detected only a few times. V and J are TRBV7-2 and TRBJ1-1, with a tentative D call TRBD1 (5 bases). The CDR3 covers 12 residues. Trimming took off 2 bases at V and 10 bases at J, with 11 bases between the two ends. CDR1 SGHTA and CDR2 FQGNSA come from the germline V gene. CDR3: CASSLQGSVAFF. DNA of the CDR3: TGTGCCAGCAGCTTACAGGGAAGTGTAGCTTTCTTT.

This clone was detected a few times. This chain links TRBV6-5 with TRBJ1-2, with 7 bases matching TRBD1. Trimming at V came to 5 bases and at J to 3 bases, leaving 3 bases not matched to a gene. The CDR3 length is 13 residues. In germline, CDR1 is MNHEY, CDR2 SVGAGI. CDR3: CASSTDRDYGYTF. The DNA for the CDR3 is TGTGCCAGCAGTACCGACAGGGACTATGGCTACACCTTC.

V usage is TRBV5-1 and J usage is TRBJ1-1, with D tentatively TRBD1 (5 bases). Between the trimmed V and J ends, which lost 3 bases and 5 bases, there was a span of 11 bases. The CDR3 runs to 13 residues. CDR1 is SGHRS, CDR2 YFSETQ, per germline. Here the CDR3 reads CASSSGDWTEAFF. CDR3 DNA: TGCGCCAGCAGCTCGGGGGATTGGACTGAAGCTTTCTTT.